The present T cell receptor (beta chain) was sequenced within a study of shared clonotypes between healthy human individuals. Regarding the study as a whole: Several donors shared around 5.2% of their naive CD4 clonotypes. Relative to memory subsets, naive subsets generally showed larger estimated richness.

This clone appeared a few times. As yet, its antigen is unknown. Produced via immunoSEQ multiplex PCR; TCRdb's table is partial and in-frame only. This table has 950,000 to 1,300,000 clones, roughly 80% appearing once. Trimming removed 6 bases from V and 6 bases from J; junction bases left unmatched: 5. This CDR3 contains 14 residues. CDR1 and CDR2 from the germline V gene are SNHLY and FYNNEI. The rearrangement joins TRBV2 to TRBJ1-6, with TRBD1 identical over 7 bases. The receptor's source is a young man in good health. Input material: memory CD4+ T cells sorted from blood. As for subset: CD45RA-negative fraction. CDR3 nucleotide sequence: TGTGCCAGCAGAAACAGGGGACCTAATTCACCCCTCCACTTT. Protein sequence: CASRNRGPNSPLHF.